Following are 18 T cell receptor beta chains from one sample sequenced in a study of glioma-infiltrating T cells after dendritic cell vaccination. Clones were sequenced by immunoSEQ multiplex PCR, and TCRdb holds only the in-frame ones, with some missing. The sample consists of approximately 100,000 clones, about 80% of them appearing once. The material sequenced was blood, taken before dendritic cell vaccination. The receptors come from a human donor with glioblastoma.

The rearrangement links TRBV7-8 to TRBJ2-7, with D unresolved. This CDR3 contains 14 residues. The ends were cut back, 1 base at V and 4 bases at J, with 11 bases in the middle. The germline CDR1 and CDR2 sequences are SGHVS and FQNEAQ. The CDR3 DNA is TGTGCCAGCAGCTTAGAGTTGGTCGCGTACGAGCAGTACTTC. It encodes CASSLELVAYEQYF.

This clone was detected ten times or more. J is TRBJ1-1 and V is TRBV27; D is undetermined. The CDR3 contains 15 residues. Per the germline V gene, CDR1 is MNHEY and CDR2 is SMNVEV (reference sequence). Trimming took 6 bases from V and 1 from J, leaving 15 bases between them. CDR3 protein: CASRPPGGSNTEAFF. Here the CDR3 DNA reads TGTGCCAGCAGACCCCCGGGTGGGTCGAACACTGAAGCTTTCTTT.

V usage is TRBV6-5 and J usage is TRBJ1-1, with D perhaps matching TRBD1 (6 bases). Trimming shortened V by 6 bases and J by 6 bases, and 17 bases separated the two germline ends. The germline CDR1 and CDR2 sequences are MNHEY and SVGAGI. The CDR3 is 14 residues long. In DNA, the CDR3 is TGTGCCAGCAGCCCCAGGGGCCGCGGCCCTGAAGCTTTCTTT. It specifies CASSPRGRGPEAFF.

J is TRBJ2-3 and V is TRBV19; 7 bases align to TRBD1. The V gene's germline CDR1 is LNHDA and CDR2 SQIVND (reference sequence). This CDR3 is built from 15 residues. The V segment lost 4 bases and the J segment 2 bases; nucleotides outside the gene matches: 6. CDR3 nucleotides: TGTGCCAGTAGTACCGAGACAGGGATCACAGATACGCAGTATTTT. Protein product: CASSTETGITDTQYF.

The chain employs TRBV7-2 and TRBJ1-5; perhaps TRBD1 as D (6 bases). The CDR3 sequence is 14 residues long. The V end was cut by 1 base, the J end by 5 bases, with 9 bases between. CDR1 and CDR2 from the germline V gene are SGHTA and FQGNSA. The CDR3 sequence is CASSLDRAHQPQHF. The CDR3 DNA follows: TGTGCCAGCAGCTTAGACAGGGCGCATCAGCCCCAGCATTTT.

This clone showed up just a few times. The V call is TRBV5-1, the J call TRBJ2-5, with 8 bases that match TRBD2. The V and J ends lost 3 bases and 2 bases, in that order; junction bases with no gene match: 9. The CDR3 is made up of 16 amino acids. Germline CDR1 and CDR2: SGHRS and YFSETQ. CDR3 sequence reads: CASSSRGGAGQETQYF. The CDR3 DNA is TGCGCCAGCAGCTCTCGGGGGGGGGCGGGTCAAGAGACCCAGTACTTC.

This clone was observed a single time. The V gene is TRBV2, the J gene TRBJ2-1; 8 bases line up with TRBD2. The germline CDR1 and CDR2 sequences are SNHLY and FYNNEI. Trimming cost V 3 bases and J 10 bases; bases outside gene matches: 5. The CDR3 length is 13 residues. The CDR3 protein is CASSDGLAGEQFF. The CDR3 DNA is TGTGCCAGCAGTGACGGACTAGCTGGCGAGCAGTTCTTC.

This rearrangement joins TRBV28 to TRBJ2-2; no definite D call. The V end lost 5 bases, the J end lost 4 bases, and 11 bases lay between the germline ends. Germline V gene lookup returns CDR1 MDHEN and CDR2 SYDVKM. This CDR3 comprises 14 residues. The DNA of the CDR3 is TGTGCCAGCAGTCCCCGTTTTCCCACCGGGGAGCTGTTTTTT. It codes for CASSPRFPTGELFF.

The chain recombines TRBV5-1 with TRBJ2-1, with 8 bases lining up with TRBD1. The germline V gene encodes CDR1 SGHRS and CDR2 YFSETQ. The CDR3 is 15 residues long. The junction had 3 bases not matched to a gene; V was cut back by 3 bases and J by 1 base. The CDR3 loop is CASSSTGESYNEQFF. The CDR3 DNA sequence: TGCGCCAGCAGCTCGACAGGGGAATCCTACAATGAGCAGTTCTTC.

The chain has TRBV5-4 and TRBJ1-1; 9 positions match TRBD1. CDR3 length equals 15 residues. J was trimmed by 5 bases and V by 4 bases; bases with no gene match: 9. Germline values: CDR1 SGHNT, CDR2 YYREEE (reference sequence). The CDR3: CASSPGGTGITEAFF. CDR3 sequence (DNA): TGTGCCAGCAGCCCGGGGGGGACAGGGATAACTGAAGCTTTCTTT.

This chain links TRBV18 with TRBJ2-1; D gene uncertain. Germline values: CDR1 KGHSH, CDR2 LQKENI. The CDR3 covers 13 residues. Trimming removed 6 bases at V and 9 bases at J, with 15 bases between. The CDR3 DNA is TGTGCCAGCTCTCGTACCAGGTCGACTGAGCAGTTCTTC. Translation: CASSRTRSTEQFF.

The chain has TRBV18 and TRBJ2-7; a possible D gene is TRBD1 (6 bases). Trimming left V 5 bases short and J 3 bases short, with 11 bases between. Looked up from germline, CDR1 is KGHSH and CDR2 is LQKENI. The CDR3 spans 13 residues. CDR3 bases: TGTGCCAGCTCAACCGGGACATACTACGAGCAGTACTTC. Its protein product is CASSTGTYYEQYF.

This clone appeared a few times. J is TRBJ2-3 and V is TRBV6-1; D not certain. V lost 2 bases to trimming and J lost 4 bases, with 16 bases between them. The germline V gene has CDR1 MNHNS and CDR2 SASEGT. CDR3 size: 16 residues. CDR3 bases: TGTGCCAGCAGTGAACTCCGAGGAGTTAAGGCAGATACGCAGTATTTT. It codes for CASSELRGVKADTQYF.

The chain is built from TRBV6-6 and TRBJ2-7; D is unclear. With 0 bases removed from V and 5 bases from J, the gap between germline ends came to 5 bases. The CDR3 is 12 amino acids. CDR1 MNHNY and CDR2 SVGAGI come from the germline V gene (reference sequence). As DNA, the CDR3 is TGTGCCAGCAGTTACTCGAGCAACGAGCAGTACTTC. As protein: CASSYSSNEQYF.

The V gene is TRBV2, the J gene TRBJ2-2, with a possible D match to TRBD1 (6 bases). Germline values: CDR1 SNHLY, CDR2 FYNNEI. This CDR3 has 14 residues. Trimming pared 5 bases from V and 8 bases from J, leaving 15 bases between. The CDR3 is CASSTGLDAGELFF. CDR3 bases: TGTGCCAGCAGTACAGGGTTAGACGCGGGGGAGCTGTTTTTT.

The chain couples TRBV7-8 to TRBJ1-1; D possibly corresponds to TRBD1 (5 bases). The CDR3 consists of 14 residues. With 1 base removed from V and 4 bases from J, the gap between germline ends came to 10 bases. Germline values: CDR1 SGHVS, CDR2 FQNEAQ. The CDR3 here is CASSLDARATEAFF. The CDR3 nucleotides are TGTGCCAGCAGCTTAGATGCCAGGGCCACTGAAGCTTTCTTT.

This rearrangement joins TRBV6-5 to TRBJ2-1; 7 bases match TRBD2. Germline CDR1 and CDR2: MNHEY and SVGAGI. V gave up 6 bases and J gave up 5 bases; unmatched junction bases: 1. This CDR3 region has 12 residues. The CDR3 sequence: CASSRGDNEQFF. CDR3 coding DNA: TGTGCCAGCAGCCGGGGGGACAATGAGCAGTTCTTC.

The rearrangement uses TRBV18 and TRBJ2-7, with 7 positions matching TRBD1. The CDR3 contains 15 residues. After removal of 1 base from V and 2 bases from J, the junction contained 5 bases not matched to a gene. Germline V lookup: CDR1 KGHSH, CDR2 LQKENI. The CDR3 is CASSPRDSATYEQYF. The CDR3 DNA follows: TGTGCCAGCTCACCACGGGACAGCGCCACCTACGAGCAGTACTTC.